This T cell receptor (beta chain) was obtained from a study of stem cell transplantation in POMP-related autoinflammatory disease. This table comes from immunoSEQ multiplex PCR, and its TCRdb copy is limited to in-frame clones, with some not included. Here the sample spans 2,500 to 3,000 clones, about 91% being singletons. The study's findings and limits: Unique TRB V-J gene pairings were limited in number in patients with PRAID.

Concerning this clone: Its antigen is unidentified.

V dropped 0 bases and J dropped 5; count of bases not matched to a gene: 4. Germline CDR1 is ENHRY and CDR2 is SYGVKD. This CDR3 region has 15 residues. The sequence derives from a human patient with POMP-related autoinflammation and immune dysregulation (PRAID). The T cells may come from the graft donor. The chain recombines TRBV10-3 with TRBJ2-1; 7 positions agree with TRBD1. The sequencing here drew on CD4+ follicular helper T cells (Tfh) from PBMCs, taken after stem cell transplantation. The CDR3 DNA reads TGTGCCATCAGTGAGTCTGGGACAGCAAACAATGAGCAGTTCTTC. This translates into CAISESGTANNEQFF.